This T cell receptor (beta chain) was recovered during a study of T cell responses to AZD1222 COVID-19 vaccine. Study results and caveats: The peak T cell response came first, and repertoires were sampled only after it. The number of AZD1222 recipients seropositive at baseline was only 5 to 7.

Germline V CDR1 and CDR2: MNHEY, SVGAGI. The ends lost 2 bases at V and 5 bases at J; junction bases unmatched: 7. The CDR3 is 16 amino acids. About this clone itself: Its antigen is not known.

Assay: immunoSEQ multiplex PCR; the TCRdb copy retains only in-frame clones and omits some. The sample contains about 180,000 clones, 85% to 95% of which appear only once. The sequenced sample was peripheral blood, obtained on day 0 of AZD1222 vaccination. The receptor comes from an adult in good health. This chain joins TRBV6-5 and TRBJ1-2; 11 bases are a match to TRBD1. The CDR3 nucleotides are TGTGCCAGCAGTTACCTGGACAGGGGGCCCTTTTATGGCTACACCTTC. This translates into CASSYLDRGPFYGYTF.